This T cell receptor beta chain was identified in a study of T cell responses to AZD1222 COVID-19 vaccine. Across the study: Samples with a second dose at about 4 or about 12 weeks were pooled together.

Germline assignment: CDR1 SGHRS and CDR2 YFSETQ. The length of the CDR3 is 14 residues. V was clipped by 3 bases and J by 3 bases, with 13 bases between them. Study-level findings and limits: Most donors were white British, females outnumbered males, and clonal diversity was possibly underestimated. With two AZD1222 doses given, Spike-specific TCR breadth and depth both rose.

This table comes from immunoSEQ multiplex PCR, and its TCRdb copy is limited to in-frame clones, with some not included. The sample has 60,000 to 70,000 clones, roughly 82% seen once. This clone is a singleton in its sample. Its antigen is not known. The sequence was obtained from an adult in good health. V usage is TRBV5-1 and J usage is TRBJ2-7; perhaps D is TRBD1 or TRBD2 (5 bases each). This material consisted of peripheral blood, taken on day 0 of AZD1222 vaccination. In DNA, the CDR3 is TGCGCCAGCAGCTACGGGGCCGGGAACTACGAGCAGTACTTC. It translates to CASSYGAGNYEQYF. Variable domain in full (rest from reference TRBV5-1 and TRBJ2-7): KAGVTQTPRYLIKTRGQQVTLSCSPISGHRSVSWYQQTPGQGLQFLFEYFSETQRNKGNFPGRFSGRQFSNSRSEMNVSTLELGDSALYLCASSYGAGNYEQYFGPGTRLTVT.